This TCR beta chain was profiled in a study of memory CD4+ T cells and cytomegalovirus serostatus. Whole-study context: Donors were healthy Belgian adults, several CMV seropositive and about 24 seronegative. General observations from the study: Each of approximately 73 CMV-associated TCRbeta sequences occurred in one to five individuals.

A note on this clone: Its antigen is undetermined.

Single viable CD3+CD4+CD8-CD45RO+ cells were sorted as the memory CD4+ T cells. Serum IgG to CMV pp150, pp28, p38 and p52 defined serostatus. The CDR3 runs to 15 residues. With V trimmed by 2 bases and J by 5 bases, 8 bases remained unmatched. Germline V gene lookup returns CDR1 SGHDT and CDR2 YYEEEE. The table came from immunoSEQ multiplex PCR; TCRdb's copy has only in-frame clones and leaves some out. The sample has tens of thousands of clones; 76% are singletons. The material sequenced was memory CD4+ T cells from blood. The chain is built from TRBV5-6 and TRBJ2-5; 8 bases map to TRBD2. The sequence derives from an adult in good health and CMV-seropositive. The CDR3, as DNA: TGTGCCAGCAGCTTTGGGTCGGGGGGGCGGGAGACCCAGTACTTC. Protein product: CASSFGSGGRETQYF.